Shown below are 13 T cell receptor beta chains from a single sample sequenced in a study of low-dose radiotherapy and immunotherapy resistance in tumors (dated by TCRdb to between 2021 and 2023). The time point label, read with the paper, signifies: before trial treatment. Sequencing was performed on an Illumina HiSeq 2500. First-strand cDNA was synthesized with Superscript III and a set of TRAV- and TRBV-specific primers, covering both TCRalpha and TCRbeta chains. TCRs were amplified for 20 to 25 PCR cycles with Phusion, using a constant-region primer paired with the adapter attached to the V primers. Using fastp at Q25 and MiXCR, TCRdb reprocessed the public reads and kept productive beta chains. Entries that share a CDR3 protein sequence are merged under the most common genes and DNA. A total of almost 40,000 distinct CDR3 sequences appear in this sample, around a third of them only once. Of the sample, 3.5% to 4.5% falls within the top ten clones.

This specimen consisted of PBMCs, obtained before treatment. The receptors come from a male donor with gallbladder cancer.

For this clonotype: A far bigger clonotype differs at one base, so this is likely a read error. This chain links TRBV10-3 with TRBJ2-2; D gene ambiguous. The CDR3 contains 13 residues. Germline CDR1 is ENHRY and CDR2 is SYGVKD. Between the trimmed V and J ends, which lost 5 bases and 5 bases, there was a span of 9 bases. CDR3 sequence reads: CAISYDGTGELFF. In nucleotides, the CDR3 is TGTGCCATCAGTTACGACGGTACCGGGGAGCTGTTTTTT.

This clonotype was recorded at least ten times. The gene calls are TRBV3-1 and TRBJ2-5, with 13 bases lining up with TRBD2. V shed 4 bases, J shed 1 base, and the junction held 3 bases outside the gene matches. The CDR3 contains 16 residues. Germline CDR1 reads LGHDT; CDR2 reads YNNKEL (reference sequence). CDR3 nucleotides: TGTGCCAGCAGCCCGGGACTAGCGGGGACCCAAGAGACCCAGTACTTC. Encoded protein: CASSPGLAGTQETQYF.

This clonotype came up many times. The chain carries TRBV28 and TRBJ1-2, with D uncertain. The CDR3 contains 13 residues. The V end lost 4 bases, the J end lost 3 bases, and 9 bases lay between the germline ends. Per the germline V gene, CDR1 is MDHEN and CDR2 is SYDVKM. The CDR3, as DNA: TGTGCCAGCAGTTCCGACGGGTACTATGGCTACACCTTC. Protein sequence: CASSSDGYYGYTF.

This clonotype was found a few times. The V call is TRBV11-2, the J call TRBJ2-3; TRBD2 is a possible D gene (7 bases). The CDR3 has 16 residues. The germline V and J ends were trimmed by 0 bases and 2 bases, with 12 bases remaining between them. The germline CDR1 and CDR2 sequences are SGHAT and FQNNGV. The CDR3 DNA is TGTGCCAGCAGCTTAGATGTGCGGGGGCCCACAGATACGCAGTATTTT. It translates to CASSLDVRGPTDTQYF. Drawing the rest from reference TRBV11-2 and TRBJ2-3, the complete variable domain is EAGVAQSPRYKIIEKRQSVAFWCNPISGHATLYWYQQILGQGPKLLIQFQNNGVVDDSQLPKDRFSAERLKGVDSTLKIQPAKLEDSAVYLCASSLDVRGPTDTQYFGPGTRLTVL.

The rearrangement uses TRBV5-1 and TRBJ2-2; no reliable D call. This CDR3 comprises 15 residues. V lost 8 bases, J lost 1 base, and 15 bases lay in between. Germline CDR1 SGHRS, CDR2 YFSETQ. CDR3 in DNA: TGCGCCAGTTCCCCGTATACAGAGAACACCGGGGAGCTGTTTTTT. Translation gives CASSPYTENTGELFF. Full variable domain (rest looked up from reference TRBV5-1 and TRBJ2-2): KAGVTQTPRYLIKTRGQQVTLSCSPISGHRSVSWYQQTPGQGLQFLFEYFSETQRNKGNFPGRFSGRQFSNSRSEMNVSTLELGDSALYLCASSPYTENTGELFFGEGSRLTVL.

The chain combines TRBV2 with TRBJ1-2; 7 bases fit TRBD1. CDR1 and CDR2 from the germline V gene are SNHLY and FYNNEI. This CDR3 is 14 amino acids long. The CDR3 nucleotides read TGTGAAAGCAGTGGAGGGCGAGGGACAGTCGGCTACACCTTC. Translated: CESSGGRGTVGYTF.

In this sample, this clonotype turned up many times. This rearrangement joins TRBV4-1 to TRBJ1-1; TRBD1 is a possible D gene (6 bases). The length of the CDR3 is 15 residues. Deletions cut 5 bases from V and 0 bases from J, with 13 bases between. CDR1 is MGHRA, CDR2 YSYEKL, per germline. The CDR3 DNA reads TGCGCCAGCAGCGAGGACAGCCTTTTGAACACTGAAGCTTTCTTT. It codes for CASSEDSLLNTEAFF.

CDR3 loop: CASSADGRGAFF. The DNA of the CDR3 is TGCGCCAGCAGCGCCGACGGGCGGGGAGCTTTCTTT. The chain carries TRBV5-1 and TRBJ1-1; D gene uncertain. Germline V gives CDR1 SGHRS, CDR2 YFSETQ. This CDR3 region has 12 residues. Trimming removed 4 bases at V and 10 bases at J, with 14 bases between.

This clonotype was detected only a few times. The chain couples TRBV5-6 to TRBJ2-7, with 13 bases fitting TRBD2. V was pared by 3 bases and J by 1 base, with 4 bases of the junction left unmatched. CDR1 and CDR2 (germline): SGHDT, YYEEEE. The CDR3 contains 16 residues. The CDR3 loop reads CASSWGLAGSSYEQYF. CDR3 in DNA: TGTGCCAGCAGCTGGGGACTAGCGGGGTCATCCTACGAGCAGTACTTC.

The rearrangement uses TRBV4-1 and TRBJ2-7; TRBD1 agrees at 9 bases. V trimming: 1 base; J trimming: 2 bases; junction bases outside the gene matches: 3. The germline CDR1 and CDR2 sequences are MGHRA and YSYEKL. The CDR3 is 15 residues long. CDR3 in amino acids: CASSQVNRGPYEQYF. In nucleotides, the CDR3 is TGCGCCAGCAGCCAAGTAAACAGGGGGCCCTACGAGCAGTACTTC.

By sample fraction, this clonotype is medium-sized. A junction boundary mismatches the germline segment, possibly from a read error. The J gene is TRBJ1-1, the V gene TRBV5-3; D is uncertain. TRBV5-3 falls under the ORF class, with uncertain function. This CDR3 comprises 15 residues. CDR3 amino acids: CASSSRTDLSTEAFF. CDR3 bases: TGCGCCAGCAGCTCCCGGACGGATTTGAGCACTGAAGCTTTCTTT.

This clonotype showed up just a few times. The rearrangement links TRBV7-2 to TRBJ2-2; TRBD2 matches at 12 bases. V was clipped by 5 bases and J by 6 bases; unmatched bases: 7. Per the germline V gene, CDR1 is SGHTA and CDR2 is FQGNSA. This CDR3 is 16 amino acids long. CDR3 nucleotide sequence: TGTGCCAGCAGCCCTAGCGGGGGGGCATATTCCGGGGAGCTGTTTTTT. Translated: CASSPSGGAYSGELFF.

This clonotype came up many times. This rearrangement joins TRBV3-1 to TRBJ1-5; D possibly corresponds to TRBD1 (5 bases). The CDR3 is made up of 15 amino acids. Germline lookup yields CDR1 LGHDT and CDR2 YNNKEL (reference sequence). V was trimmed by 4 bases and J by 5 bases, leaving 15 bases between them. The CDR3 coding sequence is TGTGCCAGCAGCCGAGGTACAGGACCTTATCAGCCCCAGCATTTT. Amino acid sequence: CASSRGTGPYQPQHF.